Listed here are 5 T cell receptor beta chains from one sample, sequenced in a study of neurological immune-mediated disorders. MiXCR, applied by TCRdb to the 5' RACE reads, yields one record per CDR3 protein. The sample contains about 74,000 distinct CDR3 sequences, less than 5.5% of which appear only once. Sequencing used PBMCs. The receptors originated from a man aged 18 to 35 with multiple sclerosis.

A remark on this clonotype: The junction and the germline gene differ at one end; a read error may be behind it. As DNA, the CDR3 is TGTGCCAGCAGCCAACGTGGGGGGAATTCACCCCTCAACTTT. This encodes CASSQRGGNSPLNF. The rearrangement uses TRBV12-3 or TRBV12-4 and TRBJ1-6, with D tentatively TRBD1 (5 bases). The length of the CDR3 is 14 residues.

The chain combines TRBV11-3 with TRBJ2-2; TRBD2 aligns across 7 bases. V lost 5 bases and J lost 2; bases outside the gene matches: 8. There are 16 residues in the CDR3. Germline V gives CDR1 SGHNT, CDR2 YENEEA. The CDR3 protein is CASSNPSGTNTGELFF. The CDR3 nucleotides read TGTGCCAGCAGCAACCCTAGCGGAACCAACACCGGGGAGCTGTTTTTT.

This clonotype was observed many times. V gene TRBV29-1 combines with J gene TRBJ1-5; TRBD1 aligns across 7 bases. Germline V gene sequence: CDR1 SQVTM, CDR2 ANQGSEA. The CDR3 covers 13 residues. V was clipped by 7 bases and J by 4 bases; unmatched bases: 7. CDR3 sequence (DNA): TGCAGCGCCCAGGGACAGCCAAATCAGCCCCAGCATTTT. Translation: CSAQGQPNQPQHF.

This clonotype was detected ten times or more. The chain links TRBV5-1 to TRBJ2-7; tentative D call: TRBD1 (7 bases). The V end lost 0 bases, the J end lost 3 bases, and 22 bases lay between the germline ends. CDR3 length: 18 residues. CDR1 and CDR2 from the germline V gene are SGHRS and YFSETQ. The chain's CDR3 is CASSLAGGLRDSYYEQYF. For the CDR3, the DNA is TGCGCCAGCAGCTTGGCCGGGGGACTCCGGGACAGCTACTACGAGCAGTACTTC. Complete variable domain (other parts from reference TRBV5-1 and TRBJ2-7): KAGVTQTPRYLIKTRGQQVTLSCSPISGHRSVSWYQQTPGQGLQFLFEYFSETQRNKGNFPGRFSGRQFSNSRSEMNVSTLELGDSALYLCASSLAGGLRDSYYEQYFGPGTRLTVT.

The chain links TRBV5-1 to TRBJ1-5; 9 bases map to TRBD1. V gave up 4 bases and J gave up 7 bases; unmatched junction bases: 6. This CDR3 region has 14 residues. CDR1 SGHRS and CDR2 YFSETQ come from the germline V gene. CDR3 in DNA: TGCGCCAGCAGCCCTCGGACAGGGGTCCAGCCCCAGCATTTT. Encoded protein: CASSPRTGVQPQHF.